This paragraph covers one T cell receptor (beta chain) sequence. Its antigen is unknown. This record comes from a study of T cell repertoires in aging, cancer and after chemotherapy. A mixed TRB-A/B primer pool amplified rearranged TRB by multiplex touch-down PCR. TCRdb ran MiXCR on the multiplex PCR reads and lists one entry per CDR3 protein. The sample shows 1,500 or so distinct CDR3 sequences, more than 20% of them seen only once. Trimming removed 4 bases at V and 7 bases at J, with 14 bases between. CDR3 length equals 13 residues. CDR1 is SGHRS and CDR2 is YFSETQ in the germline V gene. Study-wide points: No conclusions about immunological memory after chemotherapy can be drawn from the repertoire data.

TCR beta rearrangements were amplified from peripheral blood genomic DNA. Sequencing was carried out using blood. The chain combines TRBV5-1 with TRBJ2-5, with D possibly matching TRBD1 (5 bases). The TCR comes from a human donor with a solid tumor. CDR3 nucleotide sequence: TGCGCCAGCAGCCCCGAAGGGGTCGGGACCCAGTACTTC. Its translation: CASSPEGVGTQYF.